This T cell receptor beta chain was recovered during a study of Ad26.COV2.S vaccination and SARS-CoV-2 variants (dated by TCRdb to the early 2020s). For the study in its entirety: Donors in the vaccine arm were drawn from COV1001, a multicentre, randomized, double-blind, placebo-controlled phase I-IIa trial testing Ad26.COV2.S in healthy adults. A total of about 30 samples were included in the TCR-sequenced set, comprising around 20 Ad26.COV2.S vaccine recipients, 5 placebo recipients and 8 SARS-CoV-2 convalescent individuals. Blinding of investigators to trial group allocation was maintained during experiments and outcome assessment. Dosing of Ad26.COV2.S was intramuscular, at either 5x10^10 or 1x10^11 viral particles, delivered as one shot or as two shots spaced 56 days apart. Participants in the trial were split at random into five groups of five each, receiving low-dose or high-dose Ad26.COV2.S once or twice, or else placebo on both occasions. Sequencing of the TCRbeta repertoire served to evaluate the specificity and breadth of SARS-CoV-2-reactive T cell receptors following Ad26.COV2.S vaccination. Overall results and qualifications from the work: Ad26.COV2.S recipients had higher spike-specific TCR breadth than placebo recipients (P = 0.0014). Substantial breadth of spike-specific CD8+ and CD4+ T cell responses was reported after vaccination. The authors noted that the TCR breadth and depth analyses may have underestimated total T cell responses. The study was not powered for comparison of responses between vaccine doses or regimens. Vaccine and placebo recipients had comparable non-spike TCR breadth, which fits with the vaccine containing only spike.

The immunoSEQ Assay was used to sequence TCRbeta CDR3 regions. After extraction, genomic DNA underwent amplification by bias-controlled multiplex PCR, followed by high-throughput sequencing. For the original study's pipeline: To quantify the absolute abundance of every unique TCRbeta CDR3 region, sequences were collapsed and filtered. T cell fraction was estimated by normalizing TCRbeta template counts to usable DNA, which was measured by amplifying reference genes present in all nucleated cells. Repertoire TCRs were annotated as SARS-CoV-2-specific when V gene, CDR3 amino acid sequence and J gene were exactly matched to a known reactive TCR set. The reference SARS-CoV-2 TCR set came from MIRA and was filtered for enrichment in COVID-19-positive ImmuneCODE repertoires, removing public or cross-reactive TCRs. Based on the MIRA antigens, annotated TCRs were further analysed at the level of specific ORF or position within ORF. Breadth was defined as the number of annotated unique rearrangements divided by the total number of unique productive rearrangements, and depth was defined as the summed frequency of the annotated unique rearrangements. Two-sided Wilcoxon rank-sum tests were used to compare TCR breadth between groups. TCRdb obtained this table from immuneACCESS and retained in-frame rearrangements with V and J assigned. These tables miss some clones; where compared with another copy, unresolved V genes account for less than half of the shortfall, and the remainder is unexplained. V and J calls and clone size are as listed in that table; D and trimming were resolved from the DNA. The sample data list some 290,000 clones, and roughly 86% of these were observed just once. The top ten clones comprise more than 1.5% of the sample.

The treatment or condition label, read with the paper, signifies: about 20 received Ad26.COV2.S at low or high dose, single or two shots; five or six received placebo; per-sample allocation not given. Repertoires of vaccine and placebo recipients were sequenced from samples collected on day 63 after the first injection. Cohort 1b enrolled some 25 adults aged 18-55 years at a single site in Boston, USA, between 29 July and 7 August 2020. Ad26.COV2.S was a replication-incompetent adenovirus type 26 vector expressing a prefusion-stabilized SARS-CoV-2 spike protein from the original Wuhan strain. This clone was seen a handful of times. Its antigen remains unidentified. No clone much larger than this one lies a single base away; base qualities are absent. Based on the germline V gene (reference sequence), the CDR1 and CDR2 sequences are LNHDA and SQIVND. Reading from cysteine to phenylalanine, the CDR3 counts 13 amino acids. Only the CDR3 region is kept as DNA, spanning 39 bases read in frame from base 1. The germline ends are 14 bases apart after V is trimmed by 8 bases and J by 4 bases.

This chain is built from TRBV19 and TRBJ1-1, and possibly TRBD1, on 5 matching bases. This specimen was peripheral blood, taken in a trial of Ad26.COV2.S vaccine versus placebo. This TCR was recovered from a person aged 18 to 59 who received the Ad26.COV2.S COVID-19 vaccine or a placebo. The nucleotide sequence is TGTGCCAGTTTTACAGGTAGGGGCACTGAAGCTTTCTTT. Protein translation: CASFTGRGTEAFF.